These T cell receptor beta chains were read from a single sample in a study of blood T cell repertoires in COVID-19. Clones were sequenced by immunoSEQ multiplex PCR, and TCRdb holds only the in-frame ones, with some missing. The repertoire holds some 350,000 clones, with more than 75% as singletons. The sample comprised PBMCs or T cells enriched from blood (not recorded which). The receptors were gathered from a woman between 25 and 40 years old who had recovered from COVID-19. CDR3s include the opening cysteine and the closing phenylalanine or tryptophan. The order of the fields is J gene, clone size, D gene, V gene, CDR3 protein, CDR3 DNA. D genes are given only for firm matches. Where a row states a size, it is once, few, many or the class of an expanded clone; other rows omit it.

TRBJ1-2,few,.,TRBV9,CASSVDATVNYGYTF,TGTGCCAGCAGCGTAGATGCTACGGTCAACTATGGCTACACCTTC
TRBJ2-7,.,.,TRBV28,CASSYVGSGNEQYF,TGTGCCAGCAGTTACGTAGGTTCGGGAAACGAGCAGTACTTC
TRBJ2-1,.,TRBD2,TRBV30,CAWSVLAGVLGYEQFF,TGTGCCTGGAGTGTACTAGCGGGAGTTTTAGGTTATGAGCAGTTCTTC
TRBJ1-1,.,.,TRBV4-2,CASSQVGAVNTEAFF,TGTGCCAGCAGCCAAGTAGGGGCCGTGAACACTGAAGCTTTCTTT
TRBJ2-1,.,.,TRBV5-4,CASSPRGGANNEQFF,TGTGCCAGCAGCCCCCGAGGGGGGGCTAACAATGAGCAGTTCTTC
TRBJ1-2,.,TRBD1,TRBV5-1,CASSLGQGANYGYTF,TGCGCCAGCAGCTTGGGACAGGGGGCCAACTATGGCTACACCTTC
TRBJ2-1,.,TRBD1,TRBV7-8,CASSLGTAPYNEQFF,TGTGCCAGCAGCCTGGGGACAGCGCCTTACAATGAGCAGTTCTTC
TRBJ1-4,.,TRBD1,TRBV28,CASSFPPGQRDEKLFF,TGTGCCAGCAGTTTTCCCCCGGGACAGAGGGATGAAAAACTGTTTTTT
TRBJ1-1,once,.,TRBV19,CASSMSGNTEAFF,TGTGCCAGTAGTATGTCAGGAAACACTGAAGCTTTCTTT
TRBJ1-1,.,.,TRBV4-2,CASSHPRNTEAFF,TGTGCCAGCAGCCACCCGCGGAACACTGAAGCTTTCTTT
TRBJ2-1,.,.,TRBV7-9,CASSPPGSDEQFF,TGTGCCAGCAGCCCCCCGGGGTCCGATGAGCAGTTCTTC
TRBJ2-2,.,.,TRBV5-6,CASSPLASGDGELFF,TGTGCCAGCAGCCCGCTTGCGTCGGGGGACGGGGAGCTGTTTTTT
TRBJ2-7,.,.,TRBV10-2,CASTPEANYEQYF,TGCGCCAGCACCCCAGAGGCTAACTACGAGCAGTACTTC
TRBJ1-1,once,.,TRBV19,CASIAGPLYTEAFF,TGTGCCAGTATTGCGGGGCCATTGTACACTGAAGCTTTCTTT
TRBJ2-1,.,.,TRBV2,CASQIQNEQFF,TGTGCCAGTCAGATCCAGAATGAGCAGTTCTTC
TRBJ2-2,.,TRBD1,TRBV18,CASSPREGQGNTGELFF,TGTGCCAGCTCACCACGAGAAGGACAGGGGAACACCGGGGAGCTGTTTTTT
TRBJ1-1,.,TRBD1,TRBV19,CASSRQGGNTEAFF,TGTGCCAGTAGCCGCCAGGGGGGGAACACTGAAGCTTTCTTT
TRBJ1-2,.,.,TRBV29-1,CSAVAGWGYGYTF,TGCAGCGCTGTGGCGGGCTGGGGCTATGGCTACACCTTC
TRBJ2-2,once,.,TRBV24-1,CATSDSRPAGPNTGELFF,TGTGCCACCAGTGATTCCCGACCGGCGGGACCGAACACCGGGGAGCTGTTTTTT
TRBJ1-1,.,TRBD1,TRBV27,CASSSRGQSNTEAFF,TGTGCCAGCAGTTCCAGGGGACAGTCGAACACTGAAGCTTTCTTT
TRBJ1-1,.,.,TRBV10-3,CAISEIGGGLGNTEAFF,TGTGCCATCAGTGAAATAGGGGGGGGACTAGGAAACACTGAAGCTTTCTTT
TRBJ2-1,.,.,TRBV9,CASSVGRGKNNEQFF,TGTGCCAGCAGCGTAGGACGGGGAAAGAACAATGAGCAGTTCTTC
TRBJ1-5,.,.,TRBV21-1,CASSKVVGGTRSNQPQHF,TGTGCCAGCAGCAAAGTTGTGGGGGGGACGAGGAGCAATCAGCCCCAGCATTTT